The present T cell receptor (beta chain) was sequenced within a study of regulatory T cells in long-lasting Graves disease. Across the study: Graves' cases, newly diagnosed, had used antithyroid drugs under 3 months.

CDR3 size: 15 residues. Per germline, CDR1 KGHSH and CDR2 LQKENI. V lost 2 bases and J lost 0, with 10 bases in between. CDR3 regions were amplified by Arm-PCR using iRepertoire HTBI primers to build TCR beta libraries. TCRdb used MiXCR to reprocess the multiplex PCR reads, holding one entry per CDR3 protein. The sample has about 450,000 distinct CDR3 sequences, about 14% seen once; the top ten hold approximately 19%. The time point here: newly diagnosed GD, antithyroid drugs for less than 3 months. PBMC RNA was the source of the TCR library. The same data also contributed to another study, on T cells in Graves' hyperthyroidism and ophthalmopathy.

This sequence originates from a woman aged 50 to 60 with Graves disease. The sample consisted of peripheral blood mononuclear cells (PBMCs), taken at new diagnosis, from a patient treated with antithyroid drugs. The chain employs TRBV18 and TRBJ1-1; D uncertain. The CDR3 loop reads CASSPTNSLNTEAFF. The CDR3 DNA reads as TGTGCCAGCTCACCAACTAACAGCCTGAACACTGAAGCTTTCTTT. Filled out from reference TRBV18 and TRBJ1-1, the complete variable domain reads NAGVMQNPRHLVRRRGQEARLRCSPMKGHSHVYWYRQLPEEGLKFMVYLQKENIIDESGMPKERFSAEFPKEGPSILRIQQVVRGDSAAYFCASSPTNSLNTEAFFGQGTRLTVV.